Listed here are 3 T cell receptor beta chains from one sample, sequenced in a study of TIL therapy for anti-PD-1-resistant metastatic lung cancer. This was the immunoSEQ v3 assay. Clones were read by immunoSEQ multiplex PCR, and TCRdb kept only the in-frame ones, dropping some. The sample includes tens of thousands of clones, approximately 70% of them seen just once. Time point reported: pre-treatment sample, taken before nivolumab and TIL therapy. Pleural nodules or supraclavicular lymph nodes made up most of the excised metastases sampled. Source: tumor tissue, taken at baseline. These receptors all come from a person aged 25 to 85 with non-small cell lung cancer.

The rearrangement links TRBV27 to TRBJ2-7, with 9 bases that match TRBD2. This CDR3 is built from 14 residues. Germline V gives CDR1 MNHEY, CDR2 SMNVEV (reference sequence). V lost 7 bases to trimming and J lost 5 bases; unmatched junction nucleotides: 9. In DNA, the CDR3 is TGTGCCAGCACCTCCGGCGGGAGGGTTAACGAGCAGTACTTC. Amino acids: CASTSGGRVNEQYF.

This clone has only a few counts. The gene calls are TRBV10-1 and TRBJ1-4, with a weak D call TRBD1 (6 bases). The CDR3 loop spans 13 amino acids. V lost 0 bases to trimming and J lost 10 bases, with 9 bases between them. Germline CDR1 and CDR2: WNHNN and SYGVQD (reference sequence). CDR3 nucleotide sequence: TGCGCCAGCAGTGAGTCGAGCAGGGGAAAACTGTTTTTT. Translating gives CASSESSRGKLFF.

This chain uses TRBV18 with TRBJ2-3; D gene uncertain. Germline CDR1 is KGHSH and CDR2 is LQKENI. V was pared by 3 bases and J by 0 bases, with 10 bases between. The CDR3 sequence is 15 residues long. The chain's CDR3 is CASSPIGVSTDTQYF. Written as DNA, the CDR3 is TGTGCCAGCTCACCTATTGGGGTGAGCACAGATACGCAGTATTTT.